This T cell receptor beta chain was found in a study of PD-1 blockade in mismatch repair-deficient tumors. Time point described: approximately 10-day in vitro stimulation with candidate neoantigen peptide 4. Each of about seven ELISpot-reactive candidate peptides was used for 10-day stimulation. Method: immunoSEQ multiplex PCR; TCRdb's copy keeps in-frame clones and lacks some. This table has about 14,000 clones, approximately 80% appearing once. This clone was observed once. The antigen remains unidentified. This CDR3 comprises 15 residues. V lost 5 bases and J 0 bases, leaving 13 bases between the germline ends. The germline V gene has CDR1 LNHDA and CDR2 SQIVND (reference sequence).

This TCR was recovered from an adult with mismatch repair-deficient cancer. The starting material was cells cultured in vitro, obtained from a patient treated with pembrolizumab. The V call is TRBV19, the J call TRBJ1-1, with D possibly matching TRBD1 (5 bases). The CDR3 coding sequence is TGTGCCAGTAGTCAGCCCGGGGCCATGAACACTGAAGCTTTCTTT. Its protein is CASSQPGAMNTEAFF.